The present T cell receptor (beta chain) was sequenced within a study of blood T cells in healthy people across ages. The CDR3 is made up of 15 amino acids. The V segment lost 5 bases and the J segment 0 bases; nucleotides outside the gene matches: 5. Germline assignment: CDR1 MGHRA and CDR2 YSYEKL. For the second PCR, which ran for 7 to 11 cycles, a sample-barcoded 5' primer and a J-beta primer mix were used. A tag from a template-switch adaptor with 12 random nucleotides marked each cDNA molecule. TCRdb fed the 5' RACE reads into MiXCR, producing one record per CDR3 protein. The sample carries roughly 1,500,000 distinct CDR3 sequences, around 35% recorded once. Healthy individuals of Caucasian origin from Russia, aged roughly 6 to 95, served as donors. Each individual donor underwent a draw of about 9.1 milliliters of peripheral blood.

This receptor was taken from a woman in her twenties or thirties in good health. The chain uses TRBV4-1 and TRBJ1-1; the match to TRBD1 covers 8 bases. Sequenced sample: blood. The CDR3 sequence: CASSTGQVMNTEAFF. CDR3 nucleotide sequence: TGCGCCAGCAGCACGGGACAGGTTATGAACACTGAAGCTTTCTTT.